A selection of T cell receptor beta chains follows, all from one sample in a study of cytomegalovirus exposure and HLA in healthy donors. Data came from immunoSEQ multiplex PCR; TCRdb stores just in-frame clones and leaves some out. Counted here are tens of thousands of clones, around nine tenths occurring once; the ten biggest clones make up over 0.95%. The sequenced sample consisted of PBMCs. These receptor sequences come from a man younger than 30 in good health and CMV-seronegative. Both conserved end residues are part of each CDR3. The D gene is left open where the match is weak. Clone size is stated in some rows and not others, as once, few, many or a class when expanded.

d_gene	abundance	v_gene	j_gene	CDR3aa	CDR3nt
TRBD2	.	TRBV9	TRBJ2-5	CASKSSGTETQYF	TGTGCCAGCAAGTCGAGCGGGACAGAGACCCAGTACTTC
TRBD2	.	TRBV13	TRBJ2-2	CASSLRQRELTGELFF	TGTGCCAGCAGCTTACGGCAGCGGGAGCTGACCGGGGAGCTGTTTTTT
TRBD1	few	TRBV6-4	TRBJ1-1	CASSDGQGGSEAFF	TGTGCCAGCAGTGACGGACAGGGGGGATCTGAAGCTTTCTTT
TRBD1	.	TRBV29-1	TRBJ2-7	CSVEGQGGGPSYEQYF	TGCAGCGTCGAGGGACAGGGGGGAGGACCGTCCTACGAGCAGTACTTC
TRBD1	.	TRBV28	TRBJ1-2	CASYTGGYGYTF	TGTGCCAGCTATACAGGGGGATATGGCTACACCTTC
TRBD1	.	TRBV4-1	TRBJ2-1	CASSQGGTGGWNEQFF	TGCGCCAGCAGCCAAGGAGGGACAGGGGGGTGGAATGAGCAGTTCTTC
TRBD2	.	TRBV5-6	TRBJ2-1	CASSPSGSINEQFF	TGTGCCAGCAGCCCTAGCGGGAGTATCAATGAGCAGTTCTTC
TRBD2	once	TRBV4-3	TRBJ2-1	CASSHGLAEVGEQFF	TGCGCCAGCAGCCATGGACTAGCGGAGGTCGGTGAGCAGTTCTTC
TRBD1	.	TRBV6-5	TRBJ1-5	CASQPRGTGRQPQHF	TGTGCCAGCCAACCTCGCGGGACAGGAAGACAGCCCCAGCATTTT
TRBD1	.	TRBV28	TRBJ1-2	CASEGRGNYGYTF	TGTGCCAGCGAGGGCAGGGGGAACTATGGCTACACCTTC
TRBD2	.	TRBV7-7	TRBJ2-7	CASSHGLASSYEQYF	TGTGCTAGCAGCCATGGACTAGCGAGCTCCTACGAGCAGTACTTC
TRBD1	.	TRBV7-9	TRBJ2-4	CASSSQGAAKNIQYF	TGTGCCAGCAGCTCTCAGGGGGCGGCCAAAAACATTCAGTACTTC
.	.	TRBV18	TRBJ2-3	CASSPGGGTGDTQYF	TGTGCCAGCTCACCAGGTGGCGGGACTGGAGATACGCAGTATTTT
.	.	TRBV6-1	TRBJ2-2	CASSEFPGANTGELFF	TGTGCCAGCAGTGAATTCCCAGGGGCCAACACCGGGGAGCTGTTTTTT
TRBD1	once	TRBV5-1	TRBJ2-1	CASSLEQGYNEQFF	TGCGCCAGCAGCTTGGAACAGGGGTACAATGAGCAGTTCTTC
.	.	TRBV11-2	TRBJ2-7	CASSLPPDRHSYEQYF	TGTGCCAGCAGCCTACCCCCGGACAGACATTCCTACGAGCAGTACTTC
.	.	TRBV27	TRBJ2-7	CASSGLPRYEQYF	TGTGCCAGCAGCGGACTACCCCGCTACGAGCAGTACTTC
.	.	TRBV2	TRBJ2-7	CASSERTDSYEQYF	TGTGCCAGCAGTGAGCGGACAGACTCCTACGAGCAGTACTTC
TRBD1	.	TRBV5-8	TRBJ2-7	CASSLRTGTYEQYF	TGTGCCAGCAGCCTCAGGACAGGGACCTACGAGCAGTACTTC
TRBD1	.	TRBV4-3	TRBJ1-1	CASSQSQGITEAFF	TGCGCCAGCAGCCAGTCACAGGGGATCACTGAAGCTTTCTTT
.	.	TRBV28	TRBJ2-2	CASSSTLGVNTGELFF	TGTGCCAGCAGCTCAACTCTAGGGGTGAACACCGGGGAGCTGTTTTTT
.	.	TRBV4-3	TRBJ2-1	CASSQDSAGMIF	TGCGCCAGCAGCCAAGATAGCGCGGGAATGATCTTC
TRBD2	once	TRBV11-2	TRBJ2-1	CASSLEAGEAFYNEQFF	TGTGCCAGCAGCTTAGAGGCGGGAGAGGCTTTCTACAATGAGCAGTTCTTC
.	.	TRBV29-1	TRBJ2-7	CSVAVTAYEQYF	TGCAGCGTTGCAGTCACAGCCTACGAGCAGTACTTC
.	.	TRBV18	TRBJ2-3	CASSPPGREADTQYF	TGTGCCAGCTCACCACCGGGCCGGGAAGCAGATACGCAGTATTTT
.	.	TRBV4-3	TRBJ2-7	CASSPAAGPPTSYEQYF	TGCGCCAGCAGCCCCGCAGCGGGTCCCCCCACTTCCTACGAGCAGTACTTC
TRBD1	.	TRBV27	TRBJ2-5	CASSRTGVVETQYF	TGTGCCAGCAGCCGGACAGGGGTGGTGGAGACCCAGTACTTC
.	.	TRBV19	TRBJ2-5	CASSMNGLGSETQYF	TGTGCCAGTAGCATGAATGGGCTTGGTTCGGAAACCCAGTACTTC
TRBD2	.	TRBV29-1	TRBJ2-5	CSDRLAGTQYF	TGCAGCGACCGACTAGCTGGGACCCAGTACTTC
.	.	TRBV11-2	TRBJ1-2	CASQGKGALYGYTF	TGTGCCAGCCAGGGTAAGGGCGCCCTGTATGGCTACACCTTC
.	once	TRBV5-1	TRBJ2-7	CASSSRGYEQYF	TGCGCCAGCAGCTCTAGGGGGTACGAGCAGTACTTC
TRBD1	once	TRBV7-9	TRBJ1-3	CASSSRTGKNTIYF	TGTGCCAGCAGCTCCCGGACAGGGAAGAACACCATATATTTT
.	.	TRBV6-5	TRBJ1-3	CASSPQGNTIYF	TGTGCCAGCAGTCCACAGGGAAACACCATATATTTT
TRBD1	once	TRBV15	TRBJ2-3	CATSRARDRSTDTQYF	TGTGCCACCAGCAGAGCCCGGGACAGGAGTACAGATACGCAGTATTTT
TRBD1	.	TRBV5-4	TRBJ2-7	CASSFWTGDDEQYF	TGTGCCAGCAGCTTTTGGACAGGGGACGACGAGCAGTACTTC
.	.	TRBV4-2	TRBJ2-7	CASSQDAWDLRPRGQYF	TGTGCCAGCAGCCAAGATGCCTGGGACCTACGGCCCAGGGGGCAGTACTTC
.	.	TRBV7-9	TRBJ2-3	CASSLNSFGTDTQYF	TGTGCCAGCAGCTTAAACTCGTTTGGCACAGATACGCAGTATTTT
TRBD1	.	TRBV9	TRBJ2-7	CASSVAEDRAYEQYF	TGTGCCAGCAGCGTAGCAGAGGACAGGGCCTACGAGCAGTACTTC
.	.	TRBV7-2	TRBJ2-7	CASSNPQNEQYF	TGTGCCAGCAGCAACCCCCAGAACGAGCAGTACTTC
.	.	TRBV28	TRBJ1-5	CASSLVGAGNQPQHF	TGTGCCAGCAGTTTAGTGGGGGCCGGGAATCAGCCCCAGCATTTT
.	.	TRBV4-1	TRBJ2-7	CASSPNRDSGSAYEQYF	TGCGCCAGCAGCCCCAACCGGGACTCGGGTTCCGCCTACGAGCAGTACTTC
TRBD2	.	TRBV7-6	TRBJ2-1	CASSLLAGGTNNEQFF	TGTGCCAGCAGTCTACTAGCGGGAGGAACAAACAATGAGCAGTTCTTC
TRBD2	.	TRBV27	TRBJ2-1	CASSLFGRALDEQFF	TGTGCCAGCAGTTTATTTGGGAGGGCCCTCGATGAGCAGTTCTTC
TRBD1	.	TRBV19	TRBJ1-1	CASSPDRMNTEAFF	TGTGCCAGTAGTCCGGACAGGATGAACACTGAAGCTTTCTTT
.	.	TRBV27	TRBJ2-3	CASRELFTDTQYF	TGTGCCAGCAGAGAGTTGTTCACAGATACGCAGTATTTT